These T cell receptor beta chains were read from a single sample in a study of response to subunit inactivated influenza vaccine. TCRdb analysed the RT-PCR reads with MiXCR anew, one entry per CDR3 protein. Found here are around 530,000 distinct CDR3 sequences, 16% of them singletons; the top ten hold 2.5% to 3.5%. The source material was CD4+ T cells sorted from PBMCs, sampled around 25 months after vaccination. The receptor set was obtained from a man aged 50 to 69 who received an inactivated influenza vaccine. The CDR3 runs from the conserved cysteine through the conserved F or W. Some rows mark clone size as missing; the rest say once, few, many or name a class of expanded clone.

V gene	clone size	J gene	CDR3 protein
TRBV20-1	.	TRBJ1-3	CSAPGRGNTIYF
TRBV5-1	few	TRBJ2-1	CASSLGGIDYNEQFF
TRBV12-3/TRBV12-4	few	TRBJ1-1	CASSFSGAQAEAFF
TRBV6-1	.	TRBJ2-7	CASRRTGAGSYEQYF
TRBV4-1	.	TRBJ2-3	CASSNSGTSTDTQYF
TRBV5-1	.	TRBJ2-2	CASSATGTESTGELFF
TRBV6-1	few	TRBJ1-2	CASSGVSNYGYTF
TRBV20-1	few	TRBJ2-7	CSARGLSIYEQYF
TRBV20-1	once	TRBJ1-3	CSAWAGDRAGNTIYF
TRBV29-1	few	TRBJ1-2	CSVGTGPKTYGYTF
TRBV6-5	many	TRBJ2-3	CASGIDTQYF
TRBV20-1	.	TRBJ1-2	CSARKDGVSSYTF
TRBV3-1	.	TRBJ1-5	CASSQGLPGQGNSNQPQHF
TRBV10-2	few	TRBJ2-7	CASSDEGVPYEQYF
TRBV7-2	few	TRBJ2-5	CASNSGGKTQYF
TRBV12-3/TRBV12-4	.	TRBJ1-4	CASTAGGGANEKLFF
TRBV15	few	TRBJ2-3	CATRTGTFSTDTQYF
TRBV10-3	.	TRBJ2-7	CAISDRGTSSYEQYF
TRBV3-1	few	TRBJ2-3	CASSLRGGSNTQYF
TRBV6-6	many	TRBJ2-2	CASRSSGARTGELFF
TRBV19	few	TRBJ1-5	CASSISFPDGNNQPQHF
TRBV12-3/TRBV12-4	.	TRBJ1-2	CASSPGPRSYGYTF
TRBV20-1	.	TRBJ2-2	CSADRASGASTGELFF
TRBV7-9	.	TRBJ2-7	CASSDKGLYEQYF
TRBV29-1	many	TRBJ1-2	CSVGGGNYGYTF
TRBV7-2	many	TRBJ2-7	CASRLSPRSGNEQYF
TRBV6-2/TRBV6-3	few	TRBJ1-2	CASNSANNYGYTF
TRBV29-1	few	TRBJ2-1	CSVDRGASEQFF
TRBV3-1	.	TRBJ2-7	CASSQEFGASSYEQYF
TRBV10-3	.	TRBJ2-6	CAISGRHSGANVLTF
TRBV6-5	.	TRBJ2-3	CASSYSWLAGGEDTQYF
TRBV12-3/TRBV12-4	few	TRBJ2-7	CASRPGGADEQYF
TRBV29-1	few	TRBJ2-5	CSVGETGYLETQYF
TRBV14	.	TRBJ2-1	CASSQRQVSYNEQFF
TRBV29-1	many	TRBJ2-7	CSVDGGTGSEQYF
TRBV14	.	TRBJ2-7	CASSQNLGRNEQYF
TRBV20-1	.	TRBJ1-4	CSAGLNEKLFF
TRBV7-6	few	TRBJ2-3	CASSLGSPSTDTQYF
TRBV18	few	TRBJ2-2	CASSPPGLADTGELFF
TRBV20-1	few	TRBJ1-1	CSASDTGTGVTEAFF
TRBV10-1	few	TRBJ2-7	CAIPILAGEDEQYF
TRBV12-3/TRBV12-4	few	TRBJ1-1	CASSLAGPGTEAFF
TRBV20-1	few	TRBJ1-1	CSAAPSNTEAFF
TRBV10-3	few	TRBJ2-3	CAIRMGPGRTDTQYF
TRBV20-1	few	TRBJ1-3	CSARDDRTGNTIYF
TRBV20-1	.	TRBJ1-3	CSARGQVYGNTIYF
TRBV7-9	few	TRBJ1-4	CASSLAGVKLFF
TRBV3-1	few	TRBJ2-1	CASSLSGAANEQFF
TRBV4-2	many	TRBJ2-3	CASSQDHGQAGADTQYF
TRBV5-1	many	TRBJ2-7	CASSPPEGFEQYF
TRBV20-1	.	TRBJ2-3	CSARAFLDTQYF
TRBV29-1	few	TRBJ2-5	CSVGGRAAETQYF
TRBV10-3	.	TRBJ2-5	CAISEGWTDQETQYF
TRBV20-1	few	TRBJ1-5	CSARTVYSNQPQHF
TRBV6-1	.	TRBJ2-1	CASKVAGYNEQFF